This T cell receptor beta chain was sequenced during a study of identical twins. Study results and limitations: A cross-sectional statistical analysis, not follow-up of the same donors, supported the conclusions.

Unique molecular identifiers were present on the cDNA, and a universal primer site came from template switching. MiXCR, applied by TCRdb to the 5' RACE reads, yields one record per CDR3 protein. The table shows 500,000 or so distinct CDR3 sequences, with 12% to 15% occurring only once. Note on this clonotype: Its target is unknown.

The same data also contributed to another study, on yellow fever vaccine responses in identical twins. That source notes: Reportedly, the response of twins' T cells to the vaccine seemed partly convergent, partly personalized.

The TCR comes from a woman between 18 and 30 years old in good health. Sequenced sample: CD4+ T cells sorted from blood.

CDR3 residues: CASWDRYNEQFF. As DNA, the CDR3 is TGCGCCAGCTGGGACCGATACAATGAGCAGTTCTTC. The chain links TRBV10-2 to TRBJ2-1; D may correspond to TRBD1 or TRBD2 (5 bases each). CDR3 size: 12 residues. Germline V gene lookup returns CDR1 WSHSY and CDR2 SAAADI. Deletions cut 8 bases from V and 4 bases from J, with 9 bases between.